The present entry profiles one T cell receptor beta chain with its context. This clonotype was counted many times. Its antigen remains unidentified. Base-call qualities are not available, and no considerably larger clone is one nucleotide away. The TCR beta CDR3 regions were amplified from RNA transcripts. For the first round of RT-PCR on the TCR CDR3, the HTBI primer set was used together with the Qiagen OneStep RT-PCR kit. Libraries were constructed in a second round of multiplex PCR, after which size selection and purification were performed. Paired-end sequencing of the libraries was performed with 100 bp reads on an Illumina HiSeq2000. The published analysis was carried out like this. SOAPnuke was used to process the raw data, with reads discarded if the reads contained adapters or uncalled bases, had a mean Phred below 15, or lacked an exact constant-primer or identifier match. High-quality paired reads were merged with COPE v1.2.5, and unique nucleotide sequences were defined as clonotypes. Clonotypes were aligned to IMGT TRBV, TRBD and TRBJ reference segments using MiTCR v1.1. The analysis included only V-J combinations with a frequency above 0.0001, which together covered over 98% of the repertoires. The TCS score was defined as the ratio of F50 (clonal expansion) to E x V (chaos), calculated using BLOSUM62-based TCRdist between CDR3 peptides within each V-J. Welch's t-statistics and random forest reduced 450 to 600 V-J features to about 12, which were used in a naive Bayes classifier (R e1071). TCRdb trimmed public reads at Q25 via fastp, called clones via MiXCR and kept in-frame beta chains. Every CDR3 protein is listed once, alongside the most common genes and DNA of its rows. The V and J calls and clone size come from TCRdb's table, not from the authors' own analysis. For this sample the table gives hundreds of thousands of distinct CDR3 sequences, of which approximately 15% were detected only once. 10% of the sample is held by the ten biggest clonotypes.

Graves' hyperthyroidism was defined as stable when no progression to ophthalmopathy occurred over 18 months of follow-up. Hyperthyroidism patients were newly diagnosed, with disease duration under 2 months, and aged 18 to 65 years. Patients with uncontrolled infections, other autoimmune diseases, pregnancy or lactation were excluded. Clinical symptoms, serum thyroxine and TRAb, thyroid ultrasound, and orbital computed tomography formed the basis for the diagnoses. PBMCs were isolated from more than 8 ml of fresh peripheral blood by Ficoll-Paque density gradient centrifugation. Total RNA was extracted with Trizol reagent, and quality was checked on an Agilent 2100 Bioanalyzer. CDR1 and CDR2 (DFQATT, SNEGSKA) derive from the germline V gene (reference sequence). Spanning cysteine to phenylalanine, the CDR3 consists of 14 amino acids. Only the CDR3 part of the read is kept: 42 bases, read in frame from the first base. The junction shows trimming of 3 bases on V and 0 bases on J, plus 12 bases between the germline ends.

The data are from a study of T cells in Graves' hyperthyroidism and ophthalmopathy (dated by TCRdb to about 2019). A note on the overall study: Peripheral blood was collected at initial diagnosis, before any treatment. To identify TCR V-J signatures that set the groups apart, the researchers used a discovery cohort of 100 patients, made up of some 41 with Graves' ophthalmopathy and some 56 with stable Graves' hyperthyroidism. Prospective prediction of ophthalmopathy was tested in an independent validation cohort consisting of some 20 hyperthyroidism patients and 17 patients who later progressed to ophthalmopathy. The 100 discovery patients were divided at random into training and test sets in a 7:3 ratio. In about 6 Graves' hyperthyroidism patients, the study also compared T-cell repertoires from thyroid tissue with T-cell repertoires from blood. After sampling, hyperthyroidism patients received methimazole starting at 30 mg daily, and ophthalmopathy patients received high-dose intravenous methylprednisolone. According to the paper, TCR Vbeta CDR3 sequencing was carried out on around 140 peripheral blood samples, which came from about 45 ophthalmopathy, around 74 hyperthyroidism and approximately 17 progressor patients. The paper as a whole reports these results and caveats: In cross-validation, a model built on a 13 V-J signature told ophthalmopathy apart from stable hyperthyroidism with less than 90% sensitivity and approximately 81% specificity, and in testing the same model reached 80%/75%. Most expanded thyroid clonotypes (frequency above 0.001) were also found in blood, which suggests that blood repertoires may mirror thyroid immune responses. In validation, the model predicted progression to ophthalmopathy with just under 71% sensitivity and 72.22% specificity, a median of approximately 6.7 months before onset. Sample size was not statistically predetermined, and investigators were not blinded to group allocation.

Material for sequencing was blood. The chain is assembled from TRBV20-1 and TRBJ2-7; a tentative D call is TRBD2 (5 bases match). The clonotype comes from a woman aged 18-35 years with Graves' hyperthyroidism. The sequence in DNA is TGCAGTGCTAGCTCGATAACTAGCTCCTACGAGCAGTACTTC. It codes for CSASSITSSYEQYF.